The rows below give T cell receptor beta chains drawn from one sample of a study of T cell responses to AZD1222 COVID-19 vaccine. Produced via immunoSEQ multiplex PCR; TCRdb's table is partial and in-frame only. The sample contains some 130,000 clones, 90% to 95% of which appear only once. This sample comprised peripheral blood, obtained on day 0 of AZD1222 vaccination. These receptors were taken from an adult in good health. Both conserved end residues are part of each CDR3. D genes are given only for firm matches. Clone size is shown for a subset of rows, as once, few, many or a class of expanded clone.

j_call	v_call	d_call	clone_size	cdr3_nt	cdr3_aa
TRBJ1-2	TRBV6-1	NA	NA	TGTGCCAGCAGTGATACAGGGAACTATGGCTACACCTTC	CASSDTGNYGYTF
TRBJ2-7	TRBV5-4	TRBD1	NA	TGTGCCAGCAGTTCACAGGGGCGCAAATGGCAGTACTTC	CASSSQGRKWQYF
TRBJ2-7	TRBV28	NA	once	TGTGCCAGCAGTTTAATTAAAACCAGGGACGAGCAGTACTTC	CASSLIKTRDEQYF
TRBJ2-7	TRBV5-4	TRBD2	NA	TGTGCCAGCAGCTTGGAGCGGGGGCTTTCCTACGAGCAGTACTTC	CASSLERGLSYEQYF
TRBJ1-2	TRBV3-1/TRBV3-2	NA	NA	TGTGCCAGCAGCCGGACCGCAGGCCTTACGCGGTCCTTC	CASSRTAGLTRSF
TRBJ1-3	TRBV7-6	NA	NA	TGTGCCAGCAGCCGGGGCACGGCCTCTGGAAACACCATATATTTT	CASSRGTASGNTIYF
TRBJ1-5	TRBV5-6	NA	NA	TGTGCCAGCAGCTTCTCGGGGACGGGGCAGCCCCAGCATTTT	CASSFSGTGQPQHF
TRBJ1-2	TRBV6-5	NA	NA	TGTGCCAGCACCACCCCAGGGCCTTATGGCTACACCTTC	CASTTPGPYGYTF
TRBJ2-1	TRBV7-2	NA	NA	TGTGCCAGCAGCTCAAGACCCTTTAGGGGCCCCTTCTACGATGAGCAGTTCTTC	CASSSRPFRGPFYDEQFF
TRBJ1-1	TRBV14	NA	NA	TGTGCCAGCAGCCAAGTGGGCGGCAATGAAGCTTTCTTT	CASSQVGGNEAFF
TRBJ1-2	TRBV4-3	NA	NA	TGCGCCAGCAGCCAAGATCGTGGGGGGCTCTATGGCTACACCTTC	CASSQDRGGLYGYTF
TRBJ1-2	TRBV14	TRBD1	NA	TGTGCCAGCAGACACCAAAAGACAGGGCACAGATATGGCTACACCTTC	CASRHQKTGHRYGYTF
TRBJ1-1	TRBV11-2	NA	NA	TGTGCCAGCAGCTTACGGGGTGGGGCCGCTGAAGCTTTCTTT	CASSLRGGAAEAFF
TRBJ2-3	TRBV12-5	TRBD2	NA	TGTGCTAGTGGTCTTCCCCCCGCGCGGGAGTATTATACGCAGTATTTT	CASGLPPAREYYTQYF
TRBJ2-1	TRBV11-3	NA	NA	TGTGCCAGCAGCACCGTGTCGCTCAACAATGAGCAGTTCTTC	CASSTVSLNNEQFF
TRBJ2-7	TRBV27	NA	NA	TGTGCCAGCAGTTTCGGCGGGTCTGTTTCCTACGAGCAGTACTTC	CASSFGGSVSYEQYF
TRBJ1-2	TRBV5-1	NA	NA	TGCGCCAGCAGCTTGGAAGGCAGAGGAGGTGGCTACACCTTC	CASSLEGRGGGYTF
TRBJ1-5	TRBV18	TRBD1	NA	TGTGCCAGCTCACCACCGACAGGGAAAGGTCAGCCCCAGCATTTT	CASSPPTGKGQPQHF
TRBJ2-7	TRBV19	NA	NA	TGTGCCAGTAGTATCGGACTGAACTACGAGCAGTACTTC	CASSIGLNYEQYF
TRBJ2-7	TRBV27	TRBD2	NA	TGTGCCAGCAGTTTATTGGGGACTAGCGCCTCCGAGCAGTACTTC	CASSLLGTSASEQYF
TRBJ2-5	TRBV3-1/TRBV3-2	TRBD1	NA	TGTGCCAGCAGCCAGGGGGGACAGGCCACGGAGACCCAGTACTTC	CASSQGGQATETQYF
TRBJ1-5	TRBV5-6	NA	NA	TGTGCCAGCAGCTTGCGGGGTCTCCACAATCAGCCCCAGCATTTT	CASSLRGLHNQPQHF
TRBJ1-1	TRBV6-1	NA	NA	TGTGCCAGCAGTGAAGCCAGCACTGAAGCTTTCTTT	CASSEASTEAFF
TRBJ1-5	TRBV19	NA	NA	TGTGCCAGCCGGGCGCAGGACAATCAGCCCCAGCATTTT	CASRAQDNQPQHF
TRBJ1-3	TRBV11-2	NA	NA	TGTGCCAGCAGCCCCCCCGGGACCTCAAACACCATATATTTT	CASSPPGTSNTIYF
TRBJ1-5	TRBV6-2/TRBV6-3	NA	NA	TGTGCCAGCAGTTACTCCGGGGCTAGGGGCAATCAGCCCCAGCATTTT	CASSYSGARGNQPQHF
TRBJ2-3	TRBV6-2/TRBV6-3	NA	NA	TGTGCCAGCAGCCCCACAGGGAGCACAGATACGCAGTATTTT	CASSPTGSTDTQYF
TRBJ1-2	TRBV5-1	NA	NA	TGCGCCAGCAGCTTTAAGGCCCGGACAGCACTAGTTAACTATGGCTACACCTTC	CASSFKARTALVNYGYTF
TRBJ1-5	TRBV30	NA	NA	TGTGCCTGCCAAGGACGCGGCAATCAGCCCCAGCATTTT	CACQGRGNQPQHF
TRBJ1-2	TRBV15	TRBD1	NA	TGTGCCACCAGCAAGGACAGGGGGAACTATGGCTACACCTTC	CATSKDRGNYGYTF
TRBJ2-3	TRBV5-1	TRBD2	NA	TGCGCCAGCAACGCGAAACTAGCGGGAGGCACAGATACGCAGTATTTT	CASNAKLAGGTDTQYF
TRBJ2-5	TRBV4-3	NA	NA	TGCGCCAGCAGCCAAGGGAGTTCCCGCGAGACCCAGTACTTC	CASSQGSSRETQYF
TRBJ2-5	TRBV29-1	TRBD2	NA	TGCAGCGTCGGGACTAGCAGCACCCAGTACTTC	CSVGTSSTQYF
TRBJ2-7	TRBV3-1/TRBV3-2	TRBD1	NA	TGTGCCAGCAGCCAAGTAGTGACCGGGACAGGGGTTAGGGAGCAGTACTTC	CASSQVVTGTGVREQYF
TRBJ1-2	TRBV6-1	NA	NA	TGTGCCAGCAGTGAGAACGCGCCCGTATATGGCTACACCTTC	CASSENAPVYGYTF
TRBJ1-4	TRBV28	NA	NA	TGTGCCAGCAGTACCGAGGACAGAACTAATGAAAAACTGTTTTTT	CASSTEDRTNEKLFF
TRBJ2-7	TRBV9	TRBD2	NA	TGTGCCAGCAGCGACGGGACTAGCGGGATGTACGAGCAGTACTTC	CASSDGTSGMYEQYF
TRBJ2-3	TRBV7-2	TRBD2	NA	TGTGCCAGCAGCCCCTCGGGACTACCCACAGATACGCAGTATTTT	CASSPSGLPTDTQYF
TRBJ2-1	TRBV29-1	TRBD2	NA	TGCAGCGTCAGGCGGGGGAACTACAATGAGCAGTTCTTC	CSVRRGNYNEQFF
TRBJ1-2	TRBV20-1	TRBD1	NA	TGCAGTGCTAGTGGACAGGGGGCGACGAACTATGGCTACACCTTC	CSASGQGATNYGYTF
TRBJ1-4	TRBV6-5	NA	NA	TGTGCCAGCAGTTACTCCCCGGAGGCAAAACTGTTTTTT	CASSYSPEAKLFF
TRBJ2-1	TRBV7-9	NA	NA	TGTGCCAGCAGCTTACGGGTGGAGCGGAACAATGAGCAGTTCTTC	CASSLRVERNNEQFF
TRBJ2-7	TRBV5-1	NA	NA	TGCGCCAGCAGCTCCACACCGCAAACGACAGGCACCTACGAGCAGTACTTC	CASSSTPQTTGTYEQYF
TRBJ2-7	TRBV12-5	TRBD1	NA	TGTGCTAGTGGTCTAGGGACAGGGAGGGACGAGCAGTACTTC	CASGLGTGRDEQYF
TRBJ2-7	TRBV5-4	NA	NA	TGTGCCAGCAGCTTTAGAGGTTCCTACGAGCAGTACTTC	CASSFRGSYEQYF
TRBJ1-5	TRBV30	TRBD1	once	TGTGCCTGGAGTGTCGGACAGGGCCATCAGCCCCAGCATTTT	CAWSVGQGHQPQHF
TRBJ2-3	TRBV7-3	TRBD2	NA	TGTGCCAGCAGCCTACAGCGGGGGAGCACAGATACGCAGTATTTT	CASSLQRGSTDTQYF
TRBJ2-7	TRBV12-3/TRBV12-4	NA	NA	TGTGCCAGCAGTTTTGGGGGCCAGCAGTACTTC	CASSFGGQQYF
TRBJ2-1	TRBV12-3/TRBV12-4	NA	NA	TGTGCCAGCAGTTTAATCATCTATGAGCAGTTCTTC	CASSLIIYEQFF
TRBJ2-5	TRBV7-3	NA	NA	TGTGCCAGCAGCTTAGGAGGGGGCGTGTCGTCAGAGACCCAGTACTTC	CASSLGGGVSSETQYF
TRBJ1-1	TRBV10-3	NA	NA	TGTGCCATCAGTGACCGGGGAGTGAACACTGAAGCTTTCTTT	CAISDRGVNTEAFF
TRBJ2-7	TRBV28	NA	NA	TGTGCCAGCAGTTTTTTGGGCTACGAGCAGTACTTC	CASSFLGYEQYF